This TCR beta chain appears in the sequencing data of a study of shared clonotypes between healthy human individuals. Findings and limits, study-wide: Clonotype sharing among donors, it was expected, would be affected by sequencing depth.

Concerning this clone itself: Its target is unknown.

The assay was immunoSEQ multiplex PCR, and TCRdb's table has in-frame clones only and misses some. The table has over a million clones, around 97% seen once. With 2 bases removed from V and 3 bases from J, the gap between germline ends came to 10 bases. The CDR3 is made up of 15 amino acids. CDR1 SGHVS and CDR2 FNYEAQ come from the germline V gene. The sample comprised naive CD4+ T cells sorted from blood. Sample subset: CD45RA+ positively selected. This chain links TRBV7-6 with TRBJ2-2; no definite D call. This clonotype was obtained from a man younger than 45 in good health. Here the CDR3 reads CASSLMSFDTGELFF. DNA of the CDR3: TGTGCCAGCAGCTTAATGAGTTTTGACACCGGGGAGCTGTTTTTT. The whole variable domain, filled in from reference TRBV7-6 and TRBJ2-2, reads GAGVSQSPRYKVTKRGQDVALRCDPISGHVSLYWYRQALGQGPEFLTYFNYEAQQDKSGLPNDRFSAERPEGSISTLTIQRTEQRDSAMYRCASSLMSFDTGELFFGEGSRLTVL.